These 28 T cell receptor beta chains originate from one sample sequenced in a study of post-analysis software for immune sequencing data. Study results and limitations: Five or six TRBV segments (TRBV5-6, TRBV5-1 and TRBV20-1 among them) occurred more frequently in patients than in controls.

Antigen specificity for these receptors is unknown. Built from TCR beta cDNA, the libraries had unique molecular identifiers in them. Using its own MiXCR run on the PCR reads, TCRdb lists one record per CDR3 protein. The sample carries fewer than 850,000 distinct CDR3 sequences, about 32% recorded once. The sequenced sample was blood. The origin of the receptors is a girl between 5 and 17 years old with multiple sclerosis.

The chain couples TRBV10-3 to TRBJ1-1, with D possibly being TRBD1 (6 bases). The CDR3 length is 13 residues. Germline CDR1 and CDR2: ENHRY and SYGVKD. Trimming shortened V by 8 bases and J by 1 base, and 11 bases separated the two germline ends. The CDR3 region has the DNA TGTGCCATCTGCAGGACAGAGAACACTGAAGCTTTCTTT. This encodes CAICRTENTEAFF.

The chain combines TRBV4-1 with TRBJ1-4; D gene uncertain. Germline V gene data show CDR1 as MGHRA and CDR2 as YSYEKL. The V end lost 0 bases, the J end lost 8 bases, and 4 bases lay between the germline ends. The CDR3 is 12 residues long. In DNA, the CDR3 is TGCGCCAGCAGCCAAGATTGGGAAAAACTGTTTTTT. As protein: CASSQDWEKLFF.

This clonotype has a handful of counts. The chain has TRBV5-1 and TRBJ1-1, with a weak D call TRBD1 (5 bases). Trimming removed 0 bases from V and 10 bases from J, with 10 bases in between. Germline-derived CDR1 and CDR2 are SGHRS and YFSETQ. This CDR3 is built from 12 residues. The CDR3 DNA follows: TGCGCCAGCAGCTTGGGGGGGAATCCAGCTTTCTTT. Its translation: CASSLGGNPAFF.

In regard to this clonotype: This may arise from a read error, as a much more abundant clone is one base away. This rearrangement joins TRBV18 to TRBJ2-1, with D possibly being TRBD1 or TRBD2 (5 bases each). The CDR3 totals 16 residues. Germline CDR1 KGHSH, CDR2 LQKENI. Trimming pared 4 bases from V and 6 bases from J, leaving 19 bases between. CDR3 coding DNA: TGTGCCAGCTCACTAAGTCAGGGAGTGGGCGGCAATGAGCAGTTCTTC. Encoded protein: CASSLSQGVGGNEQFF.

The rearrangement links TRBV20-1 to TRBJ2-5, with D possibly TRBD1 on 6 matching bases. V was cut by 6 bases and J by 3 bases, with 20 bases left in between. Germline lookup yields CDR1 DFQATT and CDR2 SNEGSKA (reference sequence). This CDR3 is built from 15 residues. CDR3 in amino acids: CSAPDPGQWKETQYF. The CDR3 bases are TGCAGTGCCCCCGACCCGGGACAATGGAAAGAGACCCAGTACTTC.

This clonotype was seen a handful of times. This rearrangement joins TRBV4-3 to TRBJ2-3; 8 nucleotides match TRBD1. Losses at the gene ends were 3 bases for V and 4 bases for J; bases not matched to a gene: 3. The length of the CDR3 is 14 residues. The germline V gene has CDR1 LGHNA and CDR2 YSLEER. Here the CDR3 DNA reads TGCGCCAGCAGCCAGGGACAGGAGGCAGATACGCAGTATTTT. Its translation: CASSQGQEADTQYF.

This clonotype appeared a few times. In DNA, the CDR3 is TGCAGCGTTATCCGGGACAGGGGGCTGAGGGAGACCCAGTACTTC. It translates to CSVIRDRGLRETQYF. This rearrangement joins TRBV29-1 to TRBJ2-4; the match to TRBD1 covers 12 bases. The J call may be in error: the DNA end matches TRBJ2-5 better. CDR3 length: 15 amino acids. From germline, CDR1 is SQVTM and CDR2 ANQGSEA.

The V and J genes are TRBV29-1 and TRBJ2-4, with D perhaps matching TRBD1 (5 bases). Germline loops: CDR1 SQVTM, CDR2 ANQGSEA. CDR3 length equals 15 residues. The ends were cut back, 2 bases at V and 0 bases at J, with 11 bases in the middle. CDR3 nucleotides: TGCAGCGTTGAATTGGGGCAGGGAGCCAAAAACATTCAGTACTTC. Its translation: CSVELGQGAKNIQYF.

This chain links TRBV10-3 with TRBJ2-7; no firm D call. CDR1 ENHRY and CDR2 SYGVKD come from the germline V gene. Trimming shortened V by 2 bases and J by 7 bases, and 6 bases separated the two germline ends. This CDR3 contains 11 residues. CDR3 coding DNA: TGTGCCATCAGTGAGGGGTTTGAGCAGTACTTC. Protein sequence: CAISEGFEQYF.

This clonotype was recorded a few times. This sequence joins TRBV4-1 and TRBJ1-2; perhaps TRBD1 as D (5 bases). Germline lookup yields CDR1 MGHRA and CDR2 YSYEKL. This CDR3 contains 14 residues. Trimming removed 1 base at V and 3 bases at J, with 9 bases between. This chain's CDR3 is CASSQVGAHYGYTF. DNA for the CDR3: TGCGCCAGCAGCCAAGTAGGGGCCCACTATGGCTACACCTTC.

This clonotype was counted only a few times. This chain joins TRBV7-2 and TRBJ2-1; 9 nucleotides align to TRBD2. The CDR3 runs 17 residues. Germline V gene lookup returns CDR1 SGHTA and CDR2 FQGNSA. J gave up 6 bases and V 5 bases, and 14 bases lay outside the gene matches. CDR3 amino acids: CASSRYLLAGVSNEQFF. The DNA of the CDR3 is TGTGCCAGCAGCCGATACCTTTTAGCGGGAGTCAGCAATGAGCAGTTCTTC. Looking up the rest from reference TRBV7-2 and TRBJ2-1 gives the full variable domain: GAGVSQSPSNKVTEKGKDVELRCDPISGHTALYWYRQSLGQGLEFLIYFQGNSAPDKSGLPSDRFSAERTGGSVSTLTIQRTQQEDSAVYLCASSRYLLAGVSNEQFFGPGTRLTVL.

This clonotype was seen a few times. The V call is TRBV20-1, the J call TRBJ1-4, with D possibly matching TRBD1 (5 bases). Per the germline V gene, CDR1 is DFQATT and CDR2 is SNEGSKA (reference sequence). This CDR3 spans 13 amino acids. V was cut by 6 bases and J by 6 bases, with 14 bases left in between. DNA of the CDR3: TGCAGTGCGATCTCTGGGGGGTATGAAAAACTGTTTTTT. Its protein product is CSAISGGYEKLFF.

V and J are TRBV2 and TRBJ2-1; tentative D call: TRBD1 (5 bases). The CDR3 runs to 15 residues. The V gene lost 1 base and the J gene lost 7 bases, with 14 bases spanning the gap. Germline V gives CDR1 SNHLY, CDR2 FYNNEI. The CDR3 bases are TGTGCCAGCAGTGAAGTAGTCAGGGCTTGGAATGAGCAGTTCTTC. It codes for CASSEVVRAWNEQFF. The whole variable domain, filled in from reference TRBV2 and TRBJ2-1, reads EPEVTQTPSHQVTQMGQEVILRCVPISNHLYFYWYRQILGQKVEFLVSFYNNEISEKSEIFDDQFSVERPDGSNFTLKIRSTKLEDSAMYFCASSEVVRAWNEQFFGPGTRLTVL.

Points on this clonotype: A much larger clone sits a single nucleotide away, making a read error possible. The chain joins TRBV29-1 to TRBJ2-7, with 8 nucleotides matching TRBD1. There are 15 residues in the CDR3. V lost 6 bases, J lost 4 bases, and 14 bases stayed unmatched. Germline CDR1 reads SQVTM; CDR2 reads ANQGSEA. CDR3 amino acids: CSVPSPAGGLYEQYF. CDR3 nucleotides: TGCAGCGTCCCAAGCCCCGCAGGGGGCCTTTACGAGCAGTACTTC.

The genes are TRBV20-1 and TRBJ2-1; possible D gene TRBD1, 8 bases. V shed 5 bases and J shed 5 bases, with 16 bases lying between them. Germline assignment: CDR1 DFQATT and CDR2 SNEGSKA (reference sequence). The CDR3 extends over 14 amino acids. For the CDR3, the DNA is TGCAGTGCTGACCGGACAGGGAGGGACAATGAGCAGTTCTTC. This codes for CSADRTGRDNEQFF.

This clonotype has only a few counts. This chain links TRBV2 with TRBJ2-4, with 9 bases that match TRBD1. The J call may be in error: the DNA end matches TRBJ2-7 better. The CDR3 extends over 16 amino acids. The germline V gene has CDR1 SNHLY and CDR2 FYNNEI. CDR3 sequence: CASNNLGQGLSYEQYF. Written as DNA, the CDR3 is TGTGCCAGCAACAACCTGGGACAGGGACTCTCCTACGAGCAGTACTTC.

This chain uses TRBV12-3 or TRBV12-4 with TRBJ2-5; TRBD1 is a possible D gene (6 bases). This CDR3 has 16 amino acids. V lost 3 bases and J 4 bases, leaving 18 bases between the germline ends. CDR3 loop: CASSFQGNGLRETQYF. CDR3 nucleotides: TGTGCCAGCAGTTTTCAGGGGAACGGGTTGAGAGAGACCCAGTACTTC.

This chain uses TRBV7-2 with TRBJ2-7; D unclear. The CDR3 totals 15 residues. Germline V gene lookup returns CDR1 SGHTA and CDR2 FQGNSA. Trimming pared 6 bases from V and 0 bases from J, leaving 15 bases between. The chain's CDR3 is CASRQGPPSSYEQYF. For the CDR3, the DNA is TGTGCCAGCAGGCAAGGGCCCCCCAGCTCCTACGAGCAGTACTTC.

CDR3 DNA sequence: TGTGCCAGCAGTTTAGGGACGACGACCTGGGAGACCCAGTACTTC. Protein sequence: CASSLGTTTWETQYF. The genes are TRBV28 and TRBJ2-5; D assignment may be TRBD1 or TRBD2 (5 bases each). The CDR3 contains 15 residues. The V end lost 2 bases, the J end lost 5 bases, and 15 bases lay between the germline ends. Germline-derived CDR1 and CDR2 are MDHEN and SYDVKM.

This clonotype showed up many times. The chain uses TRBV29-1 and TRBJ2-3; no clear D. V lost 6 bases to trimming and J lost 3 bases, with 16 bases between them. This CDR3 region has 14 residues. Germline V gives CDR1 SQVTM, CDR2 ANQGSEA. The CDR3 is CSVAPIGGTDTQYF. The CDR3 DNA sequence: TGCAGCGTCGCGCCTATTGGTGGGACAGATACGCAGTATTTT.

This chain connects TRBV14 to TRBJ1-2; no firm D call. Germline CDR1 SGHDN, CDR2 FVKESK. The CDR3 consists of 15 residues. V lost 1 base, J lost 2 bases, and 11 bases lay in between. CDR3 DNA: TGTGCCAGCAGCCAAGGTTACGGAGGAAACTATGGCTACACCTTC. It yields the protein CASSQGYGGNYGYTF.

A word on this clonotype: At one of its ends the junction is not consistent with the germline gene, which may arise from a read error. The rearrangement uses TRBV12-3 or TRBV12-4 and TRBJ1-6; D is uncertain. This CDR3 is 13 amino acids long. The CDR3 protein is CASSSDWSAPPHF. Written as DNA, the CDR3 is TGTGCCAGCAGTTCGGACTGGTCTGCACCCCCCCACTTT.

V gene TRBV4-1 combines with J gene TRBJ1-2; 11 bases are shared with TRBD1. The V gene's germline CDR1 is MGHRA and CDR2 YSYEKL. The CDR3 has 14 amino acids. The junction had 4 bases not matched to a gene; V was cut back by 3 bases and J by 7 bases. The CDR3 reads CASSHGQGAGGYTF. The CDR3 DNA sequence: TGCGCCAGCAGCCATGGACAGGGGGCTGGTGGCTACACCTTC.

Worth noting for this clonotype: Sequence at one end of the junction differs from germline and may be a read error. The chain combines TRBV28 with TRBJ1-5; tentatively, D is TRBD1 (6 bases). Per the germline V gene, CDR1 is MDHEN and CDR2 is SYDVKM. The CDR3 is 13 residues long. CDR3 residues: CVSRGRVNQPQHF. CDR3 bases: TGTGTCAGCAGGGGCAGGGTCAATCAGCCCCAGCATTTT. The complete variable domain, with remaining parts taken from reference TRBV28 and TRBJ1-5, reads DVKVTQSSRYLVKRTGEKVFLECVQDMDHENMFWYRQDPGLGLRLIYFSYDVKMKEKGDIPEGYSVSREKKERFSLILESASTNQTSMYLCVSRGRVNQPQHFGDGTRLSIL.

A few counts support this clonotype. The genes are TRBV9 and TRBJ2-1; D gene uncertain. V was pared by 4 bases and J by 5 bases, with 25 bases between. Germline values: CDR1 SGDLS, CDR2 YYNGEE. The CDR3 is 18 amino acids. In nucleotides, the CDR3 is TGTGCCAGCAGCCCCTATCCCAAGGCGGAGCGACTTAACAATGAGCAGTTCTTC. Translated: CASSPYPKAERLNNEQFF.

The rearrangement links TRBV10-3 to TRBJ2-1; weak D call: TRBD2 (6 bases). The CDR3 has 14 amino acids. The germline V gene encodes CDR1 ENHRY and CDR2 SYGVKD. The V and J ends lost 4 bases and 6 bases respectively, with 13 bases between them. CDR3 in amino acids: CAISAGPAGNEQFF. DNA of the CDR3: TGTGCCATCAGTGCTGGACCAGCGGGCAATGAGCAGTTCTTC.

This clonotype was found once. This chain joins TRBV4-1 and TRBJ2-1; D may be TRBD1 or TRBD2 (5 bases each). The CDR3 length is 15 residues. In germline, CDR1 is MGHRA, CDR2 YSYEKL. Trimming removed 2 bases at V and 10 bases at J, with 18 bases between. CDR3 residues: CASSQKGRDVREQFF. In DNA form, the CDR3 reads TGCGCCAGCAGCCAAAAGGGACGGGACGTTAGGGAGCAGTTCTTC.

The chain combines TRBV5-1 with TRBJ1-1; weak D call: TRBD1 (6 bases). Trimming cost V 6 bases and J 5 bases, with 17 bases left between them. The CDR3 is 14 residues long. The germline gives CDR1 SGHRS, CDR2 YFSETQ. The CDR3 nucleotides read TGCGCCAGCACCCTGGGGGGGGCGAGGACTGAAGCTTTCTTT. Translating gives CASTLGGARTEAFF. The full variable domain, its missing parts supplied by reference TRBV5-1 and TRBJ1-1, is KAGVTQTPRYLIKTRGQQVTLSCSPISGHRSVSWYQQTPGQGLQFLFEYFSETQRNKGNFPGRFSGRQFSNSRSEMNVSTLELGDSALYLCASTLGGARTEAFFGQGTRLTVV.